This passage covers 22 T cell receptor beta chains from one sample sequenced in a study of blood T cell repertoires in COVID-19. The assay was immunoSEQ multiplex PCR, and TCRdb's table has in-frame clones only and misses some. This sample carries approximately 350,000 clones, over 80% of them seen once, and the ten largest clones take approximately 4.7%. The sequencing sample was made of PBMCs or T cells enriched from blood (not recorded which). Source of these receptors: a woman between 45 and 65 years old who had recovered from COVID-19.

V usage is TRBV10-2 and J usage is TRBJ2-3, with D possibly TRBD2 on 7 matching bases. Looked up from germline, CDR1 is WSHSY and CDR2 is SAAADI. With 1 base removed from V and 7 bases from J, the gap between germline ends came to 15 bases. This CDR3 spans 15 amino acids. This chain's CDR3 is CASSEFPGGVNTQYF. The CDR3 coding sequence is TGCGCCAGCAGTGAGTTTCCGGGGGGCGTGAATACGCAGTATTTT.

The rearrangement uses TRBV30 and TRBJ1-3; 7 bases map to TRBD1. The CDR3 contains 16 residues. CDR1 is GTSNPN, CDR2 SVGIG, per germline (reference sequence). V trimming: 2 bases; J trimming: 0 bases; junction bases outside the gene matches: 7. The CDR3 DNA reads as TGTGCCTGGAGTCCAAAAGGGGGCACCTCTGGAAACACCATATATTTT. This gives the protein CAWSPKGGTSGNTIYF.

The chain links TRBV30 to TRBJ1-4; D gene uncertain. Trimming took 2 bases from V and 4 from J, leaving 8 bases between them. This CDR3 has 13 amino acids. The germline V gene encodes CDR1 GTSNPN and CDR2 SVGIG (reference sequence). CDR3 DNA sequence: TGTGCCTGGAGTTGGCGGAGTAATGAAAAACTGTTTTTT. Translation gives CAWSWRSNEKLFF.

The genes are TRBV5-6 and TRBJ2-1; D possibly corresponds to TRBD1 (6 bases). V was clipped by 2 bases and J by 5 bases, with 11 bases between them. CDR1 is SGHDT and CDR2 is YYEEEE in the germline V gene. The CDR3 extends over 14 amino acids. This CDR3 is CASSFRTDNNEQFF. As DNA, the CDR3 is TGTGCCAGCAGCTTCAGGACAGATAACAATGAGCAGTTCTTC.

The V call is TRBV29-1, the J call TRBJ1-3; D gene unclear. Germline CDR1 SQVTM, CDR2 ANQGSEA. The ends were cut back, 3 bases at V and 0 bases at J, with 6 bases in the middle. The CDR3 extends over 13 amino acids. The CDR3 DNA follows: TGCAGCGTTGACGGAGGCTCTGGAAACACCATATATTTT. This gives the protein CSVDGGSGNTIYF.

This clone was counted once. J is TRBJ2-7 and V is TRBV19, with 10 nucleotides matching TRBD2. V was clipped by 3 bases and J by 0 bases; unmatched bases: 5. Germline CDR1 and CDR2: LNHDA and SQIVND (reference sequence). This CDR3 spans 16 amino acids. The DNA of the CDR3 is TGTGCCAGTAGTATTAAAAGCGGGAGGGCCTCCTACGAGCAGTACTTC. It encodes CASSIKSGRASYEQYF.

The gene calls are TRBV5-1 and TRBJ2-7; D is possibly TRBD2 (5 bases). Germline V CDR1 and CDR2: SGHRS, YFSETQ. Trimming took 2 bases from V and 3 from J, leaving 12 bases between them. The CDR3 covers 14 residues. The CDR3 nucleotides read TGCGCCAGCAGCTTCGGAATAGGGAGCTACGAGCAGTACTTC. It yields the protein CASSFGIGSYEQYF.

The chain couples TRBV2 to TRBJ1-1; tentatively, D is TRBD1 (6 bases). Per the germline V gene, CDR1 is SNHLY and CDR2 is FYNNEI. This CDR3 is built from 16 residues. The V end was cut by 8 bases, the J end by 1 base, with 20 bases between. This CDR3 reads CASDPQGRVGNTEAFF. CDR3 nucleotides: TGTGCCAGCGACCCTCAGGGGAGGGTTGGGAACACTGAAGCTTTCTTT.

The chain uses TRBV2 and TRBJ2-1; 8 nucleotides line up with TRBD2. Germline CDR1 is SNHLY and CDR2 is FYNNEI. The CDR3 has 14 residues. Losses at the gene ends were 8 bases for V and 5 bases for J; bases not matched to a gene: 8. CDR3 residues: CASGGLVVNNEQFF. The CDR3 nucleotides are TGTGCCAGCGGGGGACTAGTGGTTAACAATGAGCAGTTCTTC.

The chain uses TRBV19 and TRBJ2-2; 7 bases line up with TRBD1. V shed 6 bases and J 3 bases; nucleotides not matched to a gene: 4. The germline gives CDR1 LNHDA, CDR2 SQIVND (reference sequence). This CDR3 region has 14 residues. The CDR3 region is CASSDRVYTGELFF. CDR3 bases: TGTGCCAGTAGCGACAGGGTGTACACCGGGGAGCTGTTTTTT.

This sequence joins TRBV5-1 and TRBJ1-5; D perhaps matches TRBD1 (6 bases). Germline CDR1 reads SGHRS; CDR2 reads YFSETQ. V gave up 0 bases and J gave up 15 bases, with 19 bases separating them. The CDR3 loop spans 14 amino acids. Here the CDR3 reads CASSLAPDRQVRHF. The CDR3, as DNA: TGCGCCAGCAGCTTGGCGCCGGACAGACAGGTTCGGCATTTT.

This clone was observed a few times. The V gene is TRBV4-1, the J gene TRBJ2-1; D is undetermined. V shed 1 base and J shed 4 bases, with 5 bases lying between them. Germline lookup yields CDR1 MGHRA and CDR2 YSYEKL. The CDR3 contains 13 residues. Written as DNA, the CDR3 is TGCGCCAGCAGCCAAGGAGGATACAATGAGCAGTTCTTC. Translated, it gives CASSQGGYNEQFF.

The V and J genes are TRBV2 and TRBJ1-1, with TRBD1 as a possible D gene (5 bases). Trimming pared 7 bases from V and 1 base from J, leaving 10 bases between. Looked up from germline, CDR1 is SNHLY and CDR2 is FYNNEI. The CDR3 is made up of 13 amino acids. CDR3 in amino acids: CASISDRNTEAFF. CDR3 sequence (DNA): TGTGCCAGCATTTCCGACAGGAACACTGAAGCTTTCTTT.

The chain has TRBV12-3 or TRBV12-4 and TRBJ2-5; a possible D gene is TRBD1 (6 bases). Between the trimmed V and J ends, which lost 7 bases and 5 bases, there was a span of 14 bases. CDR3 length equals 13 residues. The DNA of the CDR3 is TGTGCCAGCACCCCGGTGGGGGCTGAGACCCAGTACTTC. It yields the protein CASTPVGAETQYF.

The chain joins TRBV4-2 to TRBJ2-2; tentative D call: TRBD1 (5 bases). CDR3 length: 16 amino acids. V was pared by 0 bases and J by 4 bases, with 12 bases between. Per germline, CDR1 LGHNA and CDR2 YNFKEQ. The CDR3 region is CASSQEPGTGTGELFF. The CDR3, as DNA: TGTGCCAGCAGCCAAGAACCGGGCACAGGCACCGGGGAGCTGTTTTTT.

The V call is TRBV25-1, the J call TRBJ1-1, with TRBD1 matching 8 bases. The ends lost 4 bases at V and 3 bases at J; junction bases unmatched: 7. The CDR3 length is 15 residues. The germline gives CDR1 MGHDK, CDR2 SYGVNS. The CDR3 region is CASSGFHRGDTEAFF. CDR3 sequence (DNA): TGTGCCAGCAGTGGCTTTCACAGGGGGGACACTGAAGCTTTCTTT.

V and J are TRBV3-1 (or the pseudogene TRBV3-2) and TRBJ1-2; D is unresolved. The length of the CDR3 is 14 residues. Trimming left V 0 bases short and J 4 bases short, with 9 bases between. Germline V gene lookup returns CDR1 LGHDT and CDR2 YNNKEL (reference sequence). CDR3 residues: CASSQDVRGYGYTF. The CDR3 DNA is TGTGCCAGCAGCCAAGATGTGAGAGGCTATGGCTACACCTTC.

CDR3 amino acids: CASSIGSGDFMNTEAFF. CDR3 DNA: TGTGCCAGTAGTATAGGGTCGGGGGACTTCATGAACACTGAAGCTTTCTTT. The J gene is TRBJ1-1, the V gene TRBV19, with a tentative D call TRBD1 (5 bases). The V gene's germline CDR1 is LNHDA and CDR2 SQIVND (reference sequence). The CDR3 extends over 17 amino acids. V shed 1 base and J shed 0 bases, with 15 bases lying between them.

This sequence joins TRBV7-9 and TRBJ1-1; 7 bases line up with TRBD1. With 5 bases clipped from V and 1 base from J, the junction kept 13 bases outside the gene matches. The CDR3 runs to 17 residues. Germline loops: CDR1 SEHNR, CDR2 FQNEAQ (reference sequence). The CDR3 region is CASSRLVGDSGNTEAFF. Written as DNA, the CDR3 is TGTGCCAGCAGCCGTCTGGTAGGGGACAGCGGGAACACTGAAGCTTTCTTT.

This sequence joins TRBV24-1 and TRBJ1-2; 11 nucleotides match TRBD1. This CDR3 has 14 residues. Germline V gene data show CDR1 as KGHDR and CDR2 as SFDVKD. V was pared by 7 bases and J by 3 bases, with 3 bases of the junction left unmatched. CDR3 residues: CATSSGQGDYGYTF. The CDR3 nucleotides are TGTGCCACCAGCTCGGGACAGGGGGACTATGGCTACACCTTC.

The chain links TRBV30 to TRBJ2-7, with 9 positions matching TRBD1. The germline CDR1 and CDR2 sequences are GTSNPN and SVGIG (reference sequence). Losses at the gene ends were 5 bases for V and 2 bases for J; bases not matched to a gene: 4. This CDR3 has 13 amino acids. The CDR3 DNA sequence: TGTGCCTGGGGACAGGGGCGAACCTACGAGCAGTACTTC. It translates to CAWGQGRTYEQYF.

V and J are TRBV11-2 and TRBJ2-1, with TRBD2 identical over 7 bases. Per the germline V gene, CDR1 is SGHAT and CDR2 is FQNNGV. The CDR3 contains 15 residues. With V trimmed by 7 bases and J by 6 bases, 12 bases remained unmatched. The CDR3 spells CASNTAGRESNEQFF. In nucleotides, the CDR3 is TGTGCCAGCAACACTGCCGGGCGGGAGAGCAATGAGCAGTTCTTC.